This T cell receptor (beta chain) was identified during a study of tumor-infiltrating lymphocytes in localized non-small cell lung cancer. The V end was cut by 5 bases, the J end by 1 base, with 8 bases between. The CDR3 has 13 amino acids. Germline CDR1 reads KGHSH; CDR2 reads LQKENI. This table comes from immunoSEQ multiplex PCR, and its TCRdb copy is limited to in-frame clones, with some not included. This table holds 15,000 to 20,000 clones, roughly 76% found once. Sequenced material: lung tumor tissue. This clonotype was sampled from a human donor with non-small cell lung cancer. V usage is TRBV18 and J usage is TRBJ1-1; D may be TRBD1 (5 bases). The CDR3 DNA follows: TGTGCCAGCTCATCGACAGAGAACACTGAAGCTTTCTTT. Amino acid sequence: CASSSTENTEAFF. Using reference TRBV18 and TRBJ1-1 for the parts outside the CDR3, the full variable domain is NAGVMQNPRHLVRRRGQEARLRCSPMKGHSHVYWYRQLPEEGLKFMVYLQKENIIDESGMPKERFSAEFPKEGPSILRIQQVVRGDSAAYFCASSSTENTEAFFGQGTRLTVV.